This T cell receptor (beta chain) was profiled in a study of T cell responses to AZD1222 COVID-19 vaccine. Per the germline V gene, CDR1 is MNHEY and CDR2 is SMNVEV (reference sequence). The CDR3 loop spans 16 amino acids. V gave up 2 bases and J gave up 10 bases; unmatched junction bases: 14. Repertoires were generated with immunoSEQ multiplex PCR, while TCRdb's copy carries only in-frame clones and drops some. The table includes tens of thousands of clones, 79% detected once. The sample holds one count of this clone. The antigen is undetermined. Findings and caveats of the study: An increase in Spike-specific TCR breadth and depth was observed after two AZD1222 doses.

The source material was peripheral blood, sampled on day 0 of MenACWY control vaccination. The chain employs TRBV27 and TRBJ2-1, with 7 bases fitting TRBD1. The clonotype originates from an adult in good health. CDR3 sequence: CASSLAIPGQNREQFF. DNA for the CDR3: TGTGCCAGCAGTTTAGCCATCCCGGGACAGAATCGGGAGCAGTTCTTC.